The 13 T cell receptor beta chains listed next were all sequenced from one sample in a study of blood T cell repertoires in COVID-19. The method was immunoSEQ multiplex PCR; TCRdb's version includes in-frame clones alone and lacks a portion of them. The sample contains about 290,000 clones, 75% to 90% of which appear only once. Sequencing used peripheral blood. These receptor sequences come from a woman under 40 with active or convalescent COVID-19.

The chain links TRBV27 to TRBJ2-1; D may be TRBD1 (5 bases). The length of the CDR3 is 15 residues. V shed 6 bases and J shed 7 bases, with 19 bases lying between them. From germline, CDR1 is MNHEY and CDR2 SMNVEV (reference sequence). As DNA, the CDR3 is TGTGCCAGCAGATCTGACAGCCTAATACCTAATGAGCAGTTCTTC. Its protein product is CASRSDSLIPNEQFF.

V is TRBV7-3 and J is TRBJ1-1; D unclear. The CDR3 runs to 14 residues. Trimming removed 5 bases at V and 7 bases at J, with 17 bases between. Germline V gives CDR1 SGHTA, CDR2 FQGTGA. The chain's CDR3 is CASSLAGPSSEAFF. In DNA, the CDR3 is TGTGCCAGCAGCCTAGCTGGGCCGAGCAGTGAAGCTTTCTTT.

The CDR3 here is CASSAPRQGTNEKLFF. The CDR3 DNA reads as TGTGCCAGCAGTGCGCCCCGTCAGGGAACTAATGAAAAACTGTTTTTT. The rearrangement links TRBV6-1 to TRBJ1-4, with D perhaps matching TRBD1 (5 bases). CDR3 length equals 16 residues. V was trimmed by 4 bases and J by 1 base, leaving 13 bases between them. Germline V CDR1 and CDR2: MNHNS, SASEGT.

The chain joins TRBV3-1 (or the pseudogene TRBV3-2) to TRBJ1-4, with a weak D call TRBD1 (5 bases). The V and J ends lost 2 bases and 6 bases respectively, with 13 bases between them. The CDR3 contains 15 residues. Germline CDR1 is LGHDT and CDR2 is YNNKEL (reference sequence). The CDR3 loop reads CASSQRTSLDEKLFF. The CDR3 region has the DNA TGTGCCAGCAGCCAAAGGACAAGTTTGGATGAAAAACTGTTTTTT.

The chain employs TRBV5-4 and TRBJ1-1, with D possibly matching TRBD1 (5 bases). From germline, CDR1 is SGHNT and CDR2 YYREEE (reference sequence). Trimming removed 4 bases at V and 5 bases at J, with 12 bases between. This CDR3 is 13 amino acids long. The DNA for the CDR3 is TGTGCCAGCAGCCCCGCAGGGCGGACTGAAGCTTTCTTT. Translated, it gives CASSPAGRTEAFF.

This chain uses TRBV7-9 with TRBJ1-1; D is undetermined. The V gene lost 2 bases and the J gene lost 6 bases, with 7 bases spanning the gap. The CDR3 extends over 12 amino acids. Germline V gene sequence: CDR1 SEHNR, CDR2 FQNEAQ (reference sequence). The CDR3 DNA is TGTGCCAGCAGCTTATCTGTTCCTGAAGCTTTCTTT. This translates into CASSLSVPEAFF.

The CDR3 region has the DNA TGCGCCAGCAGACTAGCGGGGGGAAACCAAGAGACCCAGTACTTC. Amino acids: CASRLAGGNQETQYF. The chain carries TRBV10-2 and TRBJ2-5; 12 bases agree with TRBD2. The CDR3 is made up of 15 amino acids. J lost 0 bases, V lost 6 bases, and 2 bases had no gene match. Looked up from germline, CDR1 is WSHSY and CDR2 is SAAADI.

This clone was counted once. The chain has TRBV27 and TRBJ1-6; perhaps TRBD1 as D (6 bases). The CDR3 runs to 14 residues. CDR1 MNHEY and CDR2 SMNVEV come from the germline V gene (reference sequence). V was cut by 5 bases and J by 7 bases, with 12 bases left in between. The CDR3 DNA reads TGTGCCAGCAGTAAATACAGGGAGAATTCACCCCTCCACTTT. Its translation is CASSKYRENSPLHF.

The chain is built from TRBV28 and TRBJ2-3, with 13 bases that match TRBD2. Germline CDR1 is MDHEN and CDR2 is SYDVKM. The CDR3 sequence is 14 residues long. J gave up 2 bases and V 8 bases, and 1 base lay outside the gene matches. Here the CDR3 DNA reads TGTGCCAGCGGACTAGCGGGGGTCACAGATACGCAGTATTTT. Translation gives CASGLAGVTDTQYF. The full variable domain, in which reference TRBV28 and TRBJ2-3 provide the parts outside the CDR3, is DVKVTQSSRYLVKRTGEKVFLECVQDMDHENMFWYRQDPGLGLRLIYFSYDVKMKEKGDIPEGYSVSREKKERFSLILESASTNQTSMYLCASGLAGVTDTQYFGPGTRLTVL.

The V and J genes are TRBV7-2 and TRBJ2-3; 12 bases agree with TRBD2. Germline CDR1 reads SGHTA; CDR2 reads FQGNSA. The CDR3 extends over 17 amino acids. V dropped 1 base and J dropped 7; count of bases not matched to a gene: 9. CDR3 DNA: TGTGCCAGCAGCTTAGAACTAGCGGGGGGCGGAGGGTATACGCAGTATTTT. It specifies CASSLELAGGGGYTQYF.

This clone was seen more than once but under ten times. The J gene is TRBJ1-4, the V gene TRBV19, with 10 bases that match TRBD1. V lost 6 bases and J lost 7; bases outside the gene matches: 17. The CDR3 has 18 residues. In germline, CDR1 is LNHDA, CDR2 SQIVND (reference sequence). The CDR3 here is CASSVQTGGAGQSEKLFF. Here the CDR3 DNA reads TGTGCCAGTAGCGTACAGACAGGGGGCGCGGGTCAAAGTGAAAAACTGTTTTTT.

The genes are TRBV6-6 and TRBJ2-5, with 8 bases lining up with TRBD1. The CDR3 is 14 amino acids. V was pared by 6 bases and J by 5 bases, with 8 bases of the junction left unmatched. Germline V lookup: CDR1 MNHNY, CDR2 SVGAGI (reference sequence). The CDR3 is CASRPRGRGETQYF. In DNA, the CDR3 is TGTGCCAGCAGGCCCAGGGGGCGCGGGGAGACCCAGTACTTC.

The chain uses TRBV23-1 and TRBJ1-2; D remains unclear. TRBV23-1 belongs to the ORF category, with a function that is uncertain. The CDR3 runs 12 residues. The V and J ends lost 3 bases and 7 bases respectively, with 9 bases between them. CDR3 in amino acids: CASSHPRCGYTF. Written as DNA, the CDR3 is TGCGCCAGCAGTCACCCGAGGTGTGGCTACACCTTC.